These T cell receptor beta chains were read from a single sample in a study of spatial heterogeneity in lung cancer. MiXCR was run by TCRdb on the 5' RACE reads, yielding one entry per CDR3 protein. This table holds roughly 38,000 distinct CDR3 sequences, about 10% found once. The sample here was PBMCs, taken at follow-up. The receptors were gathered from a female donor with early-stage non-small cell lung cancer. Each CDR3 is given with its conserved first and last residue. The D gene is left open where the match is weak. Clone size is shown for a subset of rows, as once, few, many or a class of expanded clone.

abundance	v_gene	d_gene	j_gene	len	CDR3nt	CDR3aa
-	TRBV4-2	-	TRBJ1-3	15	TGTGCCAGCAGCCAAGATGGGCAGTCAATCAACACCATATATTTT	CASSQDGQSINTIYF
-	TRBV6-5	-	TRBJ1-2	12	TGTGCCAGCAGAACAGGAAACTATGGCTACACCTTC	CASRTGNYGYTF
many	TRBV12-3/TRBV12-4	-	TRBJ1-2	15	TGTGCCAGCAGTCAATCCGCCGGACAGCGTTCTGGCTACACCTTC	CASSQSAGQRSGYTF
-	TRBV7-2	-	TRBJ2-7	16	TGTGCCAGCAGCTCAACCCCAGGGTCCAATTCCTACGAGCAGTACTTC	CASSSTPGSNSYEQYF
-	TRBV7-6	TRBD1	TRBJ1-6	16	TGTGCCAGCAGCTTAGGAGCAGGGGGGACTAATTCACCCCTCCACTTT	CASSLGAGGTNSPLHF
many	TRBV28	TRBD1	TRBJ1-1	14	TGTGCCAGCCCGGGACAGGGGGAGGGGACTGAAGCTTTCTTT	CASPGQGEGTEAFF
medium-sized	TRBV28	TRBD2	TRBJ2-7	12	TGTGCCAGCCATGGACTAGCCAACGAGCAGTACTTC	CASHGLANEQYF
many	TRBV12-3/TRBV12-4	TRBD2	TRBJ2-2	16	TGTGCCAGCAGTCCGGGGACTAGCGGGGGCCCCGGGGAGCTGTTTTTT	CASSPGTSGGPGELFF
few	TRBV6-2/TRBV6-3	-	TRBJ1-1	14	TGTGCCAGCAGGCATCGGGGGCAGTACACTGAAGCTTTCTTT	CASRHRGQYTEAFF
-	TRBV6-1	TRBD1	TRBJ2-7	12	TGTGCCAGCAGCGCGACAGGGGACGAGCAGTACTTC	CASSATGDEQYF
many	TRBV3-1	-	TRBJ1-6	15	TGTGCCAGCAGCCAGACAGACTCAGCTAATTCACCCCTCCACTTT	CASSQTDSANSPLHF
few	TRBV6-2/TRBV6-3	-	TRBJ1-2	13	TGTGCCAGCAGTTACGTCAGGGTTGGAGGCTACACCTTC	CASSYVRVGGYTF
few	TRBV29-1	-	TRBJ1-1	14	TGCAGCATGGGGCGCGGGCAGGGAGGCACTGAAGCTTTCTTT	CSMGRGQGGTEAFF
many	TRBV20-1	TRBD1	TRBJ1-1	15	TGCAGTGCCCGACCTCCGGGACAGGCGAACACTGAAGCTTTCTTT	CSARPPGQANTEAFF
many	TRBV27	-	TRBJ1-2	15	TGTGCCAGCGGCCCTTTGCATAGGGATCACTATGGCTACACCTTC	CASGPLHRDHYGYTF
many	TRBV20-1	-	TRBJ1-2	14	TGCAGTGCTAGAGATTCCAGCTCTAACTATGGCTACACCTTC	CSARDSSSNYGYTF
many	TRBV27	-	TRBJ2-3	16	TGTGCCAGCAGTTTCTGGGACTCCGCCGGCACAGATACGCAGTATTTT	CASSFWDSAGTDTQYF
-	TRBV12-3/TRBV12-4	-	TRBJ2-4	14	TGTGCCAGCCGGCCGTCTAAAAAAACAAACATTCAGTACTTC	CASRPSKKTNIQYF
-	TRBV27	-	TRBJ1-1	18	TGTGCCAGCAGTCCCCTCTCGTCGACGGCATCCTTGAACACTGAAGCTTTCTTT	CASSPLSSTASLNTEAFF
-	TRBV5-5	TRBD1	TRBJ2-7	17	TGTGCCAGCAGCTCACCGGGACAGGGATTCCGGTCCTACGAGCAGTACTTC	CASSSPGQGFRSYEQYF
-	TRBV5-5	TRBD1	TRBJ2-4	14	TGTGCCACCGGGACAGGGGAGAGTTGGGACATTCAGTACTTC	CATGTGESWDIQYF
few	TRBV7-2	-	TRBJ1-5	13	TGTGCCAGCAGCTTATGGCAGGATCAGCCCCAGCATTTT	CASSLWQDQPQHF
-	TRBV7-3	-	TRBJ1-5	13	TGTGCCAGCAGCTTAGCCAGCAATCAGCCCCAGCATTTT	CASSLASNQPQHF
-	TRBV28	TRBD1	TRBJ1-5	15	TGTGCCAGCAGGCCCCAGGGGGCTGGCAATCAGCCCCAGCATTTT	CASRPQGAGNQPQHF